These T cell receptor beta chains were read from a single sample in a study of blood T cell repertoires in COVID-19. The data were produced by immunoSEQ multiplex PCR, yet TCRdb's version contains in-frame clones alone and is incomplete. This sample has some 460,000 clones; 75% to 90% occur once, and the top ten carry approximately 4.3%. Sample: peripheral blood. The receptors were gathered from a woman in her 30s with acute or convalescent COVID-19. CDR3s include the opening cysteine and the closing phenylalanine or tryptophan. D genes are given only for firm matches. A clone size is listed for some rows: how often the clone was seen (once, few, many), or a class if it is expanded.

D	V	size	J	DNA	CDR3
TRBD1	TRBV2	-	TRBJ1-5	TGTGCCAGCAGTGAAAGACAGGGTGGCAATCAGCCCCAGCATTTT	CASSERQGGNQPQHF
-	TRBV5-5	-	TRBJ2-3	TGTGCCAGCAGCTGGGGAGCGGGCGCAGCAGATACGCAGTATTTT	CASSWGAGAADTQYF
TRBD1	TRBV5-4	-	TRBJ2-6	TGTGCCAGCAGAGCTACGGACAGGGCACCTAGCTCTGGGGCCAACGTCCTGACTTTC	CASRATDRAPSSGANVLTF
TRBD2	TRBV13	once	TRBJ2-7	TGTGCCAGCAGCTTAGGACTAGCGGGGGGAAGCTCCTACGAGCAGTACTTC	CASSLGLAGGSSYEQYF
-	TRBV7-9	-	TRBJ2-3	TGTGCCAGCAGCTGGGGCGGGACAGCAAGCACAGATACGCAGTATTTT	CASSWGGTASTDTQYF
TRBD1	TRBV28	-	TRBJ2-1	TGTGCCAGCAGTCCCCAGGGGGTAGGTAAGGAGTTCTTC	CASSPQGVGKEFF
TRBD1	TRBV18	-	TRBJ1-5	TGTGCCAGCTCACCCGGGACAGGGATACGAGGCAATCAGCCCCAGCATTTT	CASSPGTGIRGNQPQHF
TRBD1	TRBV15	-	TRBJ2-6	TGTGCCACCAGCAGGACAGGGGGCGTTGGGGCCAACGTCCTGACTTTC	CATSRTGGVGANVLTF
-	TRBV7-9	-	TRBJ2-3	TGTGCCAGCAGCGACAGACTAGACACAGATACGCAGTATTTT	CASSDRLDTDTQYF
TRBD2	TRBV11-1	once	TRBJ2-3	TGTGCCAGCAGCTCCGGGACTAGCATCCCAGATACGCAGTATTTT	CASSSGTSIPDTQYF
TRBD2	TRBV7-2	-	TRBJ2-7	TGTGCCAGCAGCTTAGGTGGTAGCGGGGGGGGCTACGAGCAGTACTTC	CASSLGGSGGGYEQYF
-	TRBV6-1	-	TRBJ1-5	TGTGCCAGCAGTGAATTAGGGGCCAATCAGCCCCAGCATTTT	CASSELGANQPQHF
-	TRBV6-2/TRBV6-3	-	TRBJ2-2	TGTGCCAGCAGTTTTCCCGGGGCGAACACCGGGGAGCTGTTTTTT	CASSFPGANTGELFF
-	TRBV12-3/TRBV12-4	-	TRBJ2-7	TGTGCCAGCAGTTTAAACAGGCACTACGAGCAGTACTTC	CASSLNRHYEQYF
TRBD1	TRBV6-5	-	TRBJ1-5	TGTGCCAGCAAAGGGACAGGGGAACTCAATCAGCCCCAGCATTTT	CASKGTGELNQPQHF
TRBD1	TRBV7-3	-	TRBJ1-5	TGTGCCAGCAGCTTAATTCTTACCGACAGGGGCGGGAATCAGCCCCAGCATTTT	CASSLILTDRGGNQPQHF
-	TRBV2	-	TRBJ1-2	TGTGCCAGCACCCCGTCTTACAGGGAAAAGGGCTACACCTTC	CASTPSYREKGYTF
-	TRBV27	-	TRBJ2-2	TGTGCCAGCAGTTTATATCCTCTTAACACCGGGGAGCTGTTTTTT	CASSLYPLNTGELFF
-	TRBV12-3/TRBV12-4	-	TRBJ1-1	TGTGCCAGCAGTTTTGCGGGCTGGACTGAAGCTTTCTTT	CASSFAGWTEAFF
-	TRBV12-3/TRBV12-4	-	TRBJ1-6	TGTGCCAGCAGTTCGGACTTTTCACCCCTCCACTTT	CASSSDFSPLHF
TRBD1	TRBV5-1	-	TRBJ1-1	TGCGCCAGCAGCTTGGACCCCATCGGGACAGCGGGCACTGAAGCTTTCTTT	CASSLDPIGTAGTEAFF
-	TRBV6-5	once	TRBJ1-3	TGTGCCAGCAGTTATACAGCTACTGGAAACACCATATATTTT	CASSYTATGNTIYF
TRBD1	TRBV19	-	TRBJ2-7	TGTGCCAGTAGTCGACAGGGCTACGAGCAGTACTTC	CASSRQGYEQYF
-	TRBV19	-	TRBJ1-1	TGTGCCAGTAGTATCAGGAGGAGAGCTTTCTTT	CASSIRRRAFF
TRBD1	TRBV24-1	-	TRBJ2-6	TGTGCCACCAGTGATACGACAGGGGGCCTAATCTCTGGGGCCAACGTCCTGACTTTC	CATSDTTGGLISGANVLTF
-	TRBV12-3/TRBV12-4	once	TRBJ2-5	TGTGCCAGCAGTTTTTTGACAGAAGAGACCCAGTACTTC	CASSFLTEETQYF
TRBD2	TRBV24-1	-	TRBJ2-3	TGTGCCACCGGGGCGGGGGGCTCCACAGATACGCAGTATTTT	CATGAGGSTDTQYF
-	TRBV28	-	TRBJ1-1	TGTGCCGGTGGAGAGGGTCGGGTTGCTGAAGCTTTCTTT	CAGGEGRVAEAFF
TRBD2	TRBV7-2	-	TRBJ2-4	TGTGCCAGCAGGCGGGGACTAGACAAAAACATTCAGTACTTC	CASRRGLDKNIQYF
TRBD1	TRBV6-5	-	TRBJ2-7	TGTGCCACCGGAAGACCCGGGACAGGGGGCCACGAGCAGTACTTC	CATGRPGTGGHEQYF
-	TRBV10-3	-	TRBJ2-7	TGTGCCATCAGTATGTCAGGTAGCTCCTACGAGCAGTACTTC	CAISMSGSSYEQYF
TRBD1	TRBV29-1	once	TRBJ1-1	TGCAGCGCCCGCGGACAGGGGAACACTGAAGCTTTCTTT	CSARGQGNTEAFF
-	TRBV10-3	-	TRBJ1-3	TGTGCCATCAGTGAGCAGGTGTCTGGAAACACCATATATTTT	CAISEQVSGNTIYF
-	TRBV5-4	-	TRBJ1-4	TGTGCCAGCAGCTCCGGGACATCCCGAGGAATTGAAAAACTGTTTTTT	CASSSGTSRGIEKLFF
-	TRBV6-5	few	TRBJ1-1	TGTGCCTCGGGGTCGATGACAGGTAACACTGAAGCTTTCTTT	CASGSMTGNTEAFF
-	TRBV5-1	-	TRBJ1-1	TGCGCCAGCAGCCCTGCGGGGGGGTTGAACACTGAAGCTTTCTTT	CASSPAGGLNTEAFF
-	TRBV28	-	TRBJ1-2	TGTGCCAGCAACGAAGTCACAGGGAGAAACTATGGCTACACCTTC	CASNEVTGRNYGYTF
-	TRBV5-5	once	TRBJ2-1	TGTGCCAGCAGCGCTAGTTTGGGCTCCTACAATGAGCAGTTCTTC	CASSASLGSYNEQFF
TRBD1	TRBV6-5	-	TRBJ2-1	TGTGCCAGCAGGTTCCGGGACAGGGGATATGAGCAGTTCTTC	CASRFRDRGYEQFF
TRBD1	TRBV5-8	-	TRBJ1-1	TGTGCCAGCAGCGTTAGGGGGCGCAACACTGAAGCTTTCTTT	CASSVRGRNTEAFF
TRBD2	TRBV14	-	TRBJ2-3	TGTGCCAGCAGCCCCGGTCCCAGTGGACTAGCGGGGGGGCTGGGTCCAGATACGCAGTATTTT	CASSPGPSGLAGGLGPDTQYF
TRBD1	TRBV5-4	-	TRBJ1-2	TGTGCCAGCAGCTTTGGGACAGGGTCTCTCTATGGCTACACCTTC	CASSFGTGSLYGYTF
TRBD2	TRBV4-1	-	TRBJ2-7	TGCGCCAGCAGCCAAGGGGGGGGACTTCTCGGCTCCTACGAGCAGTACTTC	CASSQGGGLLGSYEQYF
TRBD1	TRBV5-1	-	TRBJ1-1	TGCGCCAGCAGCTTACCGGACAGGGGGCTTATGAACACTGAAGCTTTCTTT	CASSLPDRGLMNTEAFF
-	TRBV30	-	TRBJ1-4	TGTGCCTGGAGGATCCGGGGGGCAACTAATGAAAAACTGTTTTTT	CAWRIRGATNEKLFF
TRBD2	TRBV7-2	-	TRBJ2-1	TGTGCCAGCAGAAACCTAGCGGGGACTATTTGGGATGAGCAGTTCTTC	CASRNLAGTIWDEQFF
TRBD1	TRBV6-5	-	TRBJ1-2	TGTGCCAGCACCGACAGGGGGAATGGCTACACCTTC	CASTDRGNGYTF
TRBD2	TRBV7-8	-	TRBJ2-5	TGTGCCAGCAGGCTCTCTAGCGGGGGAGTGGGAGAGACCCAGTACTTC	CASRLSSGGVGETQYF
-	TRBV5-1	-	TRBJ1-2	TGCGCCAGCAGCCCGACAAGCCCACGGGGGTATGGCTACACCTTC	CASSPTSPRGYGYTF